This T cell receptor beta chain stems from a study of blood T cell repertoires in COVID-19. Study in general: Both acute and convalescent COVID-19 samples were obtained from the United States, Italy and Spain.

Trimming cost V 5 bases and J 1 base; bases outside gene matches: 8. The CDR3 sequence is 17 residues long. Germline V CDR1 and CDR2: MNHNY, SVGAGI (reference sequence). In the study's own analysis: Amplified reference gene primers provided the basis for estimating nucleated cell counts. Generated by immunoSEQ multiplex PCR, the TCRdb table keeps only in-frame clones and is missing some. V and J calls and clone size are given by that table; D and trimming were obtained from the DNA. The top ten hold about 3.7% of the sample, which has 90,000 to 130,000 clones, 76% seen once. Input material: peripheral blood. The chain is built from TRBV6-6 and TRBJ1-2; the match to TRBD1 covers 12 bases. This TCR was recovered from a woman of 80 years or more with acute or convalescent COVID-19. The CDR3 DNA sequence: TGTGCCAGCAGTCCACCGGGACAGGGGGCCTTTAACTATGGCTACACCTTC. It specifies CASSPPGQGAFNYGYTF.